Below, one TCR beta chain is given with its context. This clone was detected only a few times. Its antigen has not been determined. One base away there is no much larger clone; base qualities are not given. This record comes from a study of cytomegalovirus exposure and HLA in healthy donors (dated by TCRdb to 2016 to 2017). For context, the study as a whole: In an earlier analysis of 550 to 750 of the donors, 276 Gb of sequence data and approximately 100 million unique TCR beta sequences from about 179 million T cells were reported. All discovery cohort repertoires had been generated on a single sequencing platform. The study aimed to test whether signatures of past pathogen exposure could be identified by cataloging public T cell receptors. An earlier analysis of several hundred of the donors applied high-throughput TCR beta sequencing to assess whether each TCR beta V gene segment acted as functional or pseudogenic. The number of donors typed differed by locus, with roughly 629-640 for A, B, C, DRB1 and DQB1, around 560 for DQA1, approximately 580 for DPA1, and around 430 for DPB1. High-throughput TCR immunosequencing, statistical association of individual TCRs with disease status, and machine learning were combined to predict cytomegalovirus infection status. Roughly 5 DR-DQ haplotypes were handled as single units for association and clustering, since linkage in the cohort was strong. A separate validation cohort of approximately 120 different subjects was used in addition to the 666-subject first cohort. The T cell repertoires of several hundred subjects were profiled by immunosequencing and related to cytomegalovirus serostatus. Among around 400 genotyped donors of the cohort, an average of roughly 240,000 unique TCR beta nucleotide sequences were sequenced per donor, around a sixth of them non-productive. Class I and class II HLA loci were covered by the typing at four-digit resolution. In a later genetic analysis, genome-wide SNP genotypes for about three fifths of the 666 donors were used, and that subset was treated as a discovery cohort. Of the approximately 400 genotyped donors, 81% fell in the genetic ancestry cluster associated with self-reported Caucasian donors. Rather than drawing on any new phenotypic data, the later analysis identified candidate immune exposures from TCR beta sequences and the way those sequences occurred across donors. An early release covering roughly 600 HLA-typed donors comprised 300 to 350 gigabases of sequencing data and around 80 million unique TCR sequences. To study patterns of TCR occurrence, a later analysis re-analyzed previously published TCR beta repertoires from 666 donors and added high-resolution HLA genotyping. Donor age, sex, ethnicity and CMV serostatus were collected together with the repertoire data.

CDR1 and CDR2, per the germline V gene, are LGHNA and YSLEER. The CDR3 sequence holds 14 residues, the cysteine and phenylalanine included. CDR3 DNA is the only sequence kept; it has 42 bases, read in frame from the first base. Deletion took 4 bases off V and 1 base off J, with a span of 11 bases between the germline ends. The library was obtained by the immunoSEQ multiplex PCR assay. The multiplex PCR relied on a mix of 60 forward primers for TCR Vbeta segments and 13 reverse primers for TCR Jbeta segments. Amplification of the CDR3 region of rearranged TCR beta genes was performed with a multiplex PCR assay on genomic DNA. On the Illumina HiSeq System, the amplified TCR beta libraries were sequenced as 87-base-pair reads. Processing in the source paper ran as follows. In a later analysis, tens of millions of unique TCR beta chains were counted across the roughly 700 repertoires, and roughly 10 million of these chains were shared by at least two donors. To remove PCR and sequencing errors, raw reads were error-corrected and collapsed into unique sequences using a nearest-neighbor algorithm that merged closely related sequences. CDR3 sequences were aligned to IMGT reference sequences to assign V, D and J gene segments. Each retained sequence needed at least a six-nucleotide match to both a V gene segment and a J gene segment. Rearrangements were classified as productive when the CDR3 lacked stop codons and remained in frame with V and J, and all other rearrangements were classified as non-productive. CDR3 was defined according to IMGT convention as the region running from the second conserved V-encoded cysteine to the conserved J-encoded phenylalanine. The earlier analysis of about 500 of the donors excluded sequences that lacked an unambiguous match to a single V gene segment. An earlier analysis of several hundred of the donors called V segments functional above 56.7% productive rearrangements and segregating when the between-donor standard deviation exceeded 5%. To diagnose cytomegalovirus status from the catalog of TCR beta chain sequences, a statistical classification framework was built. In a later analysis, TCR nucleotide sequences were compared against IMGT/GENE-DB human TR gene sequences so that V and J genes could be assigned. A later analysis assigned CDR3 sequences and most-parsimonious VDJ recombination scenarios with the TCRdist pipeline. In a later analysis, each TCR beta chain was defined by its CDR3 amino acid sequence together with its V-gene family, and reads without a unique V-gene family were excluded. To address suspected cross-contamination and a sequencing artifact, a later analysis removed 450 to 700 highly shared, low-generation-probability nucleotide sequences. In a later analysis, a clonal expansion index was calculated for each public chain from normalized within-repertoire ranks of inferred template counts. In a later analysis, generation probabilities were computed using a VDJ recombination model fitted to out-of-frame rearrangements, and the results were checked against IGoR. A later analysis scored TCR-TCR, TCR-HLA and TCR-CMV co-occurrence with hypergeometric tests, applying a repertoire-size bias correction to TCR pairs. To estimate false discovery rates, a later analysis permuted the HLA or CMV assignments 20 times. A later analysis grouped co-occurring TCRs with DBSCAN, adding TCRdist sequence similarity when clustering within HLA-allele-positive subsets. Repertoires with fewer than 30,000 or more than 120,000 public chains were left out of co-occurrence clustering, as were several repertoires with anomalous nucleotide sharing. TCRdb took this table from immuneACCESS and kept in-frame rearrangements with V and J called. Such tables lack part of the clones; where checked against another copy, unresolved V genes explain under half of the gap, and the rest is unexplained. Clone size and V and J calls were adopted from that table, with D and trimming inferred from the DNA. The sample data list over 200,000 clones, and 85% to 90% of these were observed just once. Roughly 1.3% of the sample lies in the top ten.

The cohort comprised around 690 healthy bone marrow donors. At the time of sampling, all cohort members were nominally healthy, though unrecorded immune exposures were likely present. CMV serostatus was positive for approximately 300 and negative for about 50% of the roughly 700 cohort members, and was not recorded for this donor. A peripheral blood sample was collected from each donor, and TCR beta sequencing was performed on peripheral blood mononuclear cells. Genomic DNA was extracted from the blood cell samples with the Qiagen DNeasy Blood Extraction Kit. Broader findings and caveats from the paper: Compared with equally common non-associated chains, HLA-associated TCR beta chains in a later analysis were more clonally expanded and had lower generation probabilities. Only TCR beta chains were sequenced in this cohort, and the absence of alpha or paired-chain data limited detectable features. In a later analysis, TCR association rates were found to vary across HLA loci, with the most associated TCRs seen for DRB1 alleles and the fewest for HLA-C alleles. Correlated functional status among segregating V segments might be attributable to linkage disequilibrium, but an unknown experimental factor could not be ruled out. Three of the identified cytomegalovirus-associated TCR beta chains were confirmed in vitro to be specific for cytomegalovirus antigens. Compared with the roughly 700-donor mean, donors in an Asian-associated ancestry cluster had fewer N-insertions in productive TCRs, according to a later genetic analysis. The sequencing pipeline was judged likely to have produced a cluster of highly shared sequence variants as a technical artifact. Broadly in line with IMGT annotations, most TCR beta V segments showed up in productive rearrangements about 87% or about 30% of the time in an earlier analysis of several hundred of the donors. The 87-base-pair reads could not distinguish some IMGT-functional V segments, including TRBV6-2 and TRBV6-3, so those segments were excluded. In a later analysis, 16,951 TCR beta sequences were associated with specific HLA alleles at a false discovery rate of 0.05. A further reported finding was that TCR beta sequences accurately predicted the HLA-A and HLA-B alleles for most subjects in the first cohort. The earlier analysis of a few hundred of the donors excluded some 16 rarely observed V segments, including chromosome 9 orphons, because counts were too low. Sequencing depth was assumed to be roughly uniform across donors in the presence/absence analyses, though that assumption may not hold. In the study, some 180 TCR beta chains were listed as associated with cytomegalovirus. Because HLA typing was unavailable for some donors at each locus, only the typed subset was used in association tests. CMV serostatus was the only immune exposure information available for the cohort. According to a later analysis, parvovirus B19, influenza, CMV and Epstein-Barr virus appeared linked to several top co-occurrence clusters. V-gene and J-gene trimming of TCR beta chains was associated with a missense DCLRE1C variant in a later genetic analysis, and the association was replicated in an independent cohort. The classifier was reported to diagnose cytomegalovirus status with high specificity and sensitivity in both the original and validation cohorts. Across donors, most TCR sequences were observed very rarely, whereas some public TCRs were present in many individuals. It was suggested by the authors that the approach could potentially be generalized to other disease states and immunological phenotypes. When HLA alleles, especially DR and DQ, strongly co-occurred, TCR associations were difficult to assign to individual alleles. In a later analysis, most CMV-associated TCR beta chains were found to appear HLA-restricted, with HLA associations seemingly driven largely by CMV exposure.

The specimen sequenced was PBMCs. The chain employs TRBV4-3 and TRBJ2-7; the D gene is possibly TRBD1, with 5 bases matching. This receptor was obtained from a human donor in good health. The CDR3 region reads CASSPTQGSYEQYF. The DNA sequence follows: TGCGCCAGCAGCCCCACCCAGGGTTCCTACGAGCAGTACTTC.